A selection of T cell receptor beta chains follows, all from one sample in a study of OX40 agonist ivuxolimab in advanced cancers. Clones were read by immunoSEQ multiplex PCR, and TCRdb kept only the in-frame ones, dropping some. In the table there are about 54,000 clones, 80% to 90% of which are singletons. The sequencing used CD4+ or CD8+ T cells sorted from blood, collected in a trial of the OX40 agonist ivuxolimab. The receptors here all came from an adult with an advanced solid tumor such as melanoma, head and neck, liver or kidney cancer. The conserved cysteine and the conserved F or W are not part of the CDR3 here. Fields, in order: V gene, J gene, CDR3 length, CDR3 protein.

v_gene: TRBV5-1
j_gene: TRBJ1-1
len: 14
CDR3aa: ASSLATGIFNTEAF

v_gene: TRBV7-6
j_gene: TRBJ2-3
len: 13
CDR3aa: ASSRTGASTDTQY

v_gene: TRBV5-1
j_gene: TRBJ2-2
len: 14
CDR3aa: ASSPGRTDITGELF

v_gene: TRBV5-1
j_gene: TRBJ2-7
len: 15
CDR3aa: ASSSDPGLAPSYEQY

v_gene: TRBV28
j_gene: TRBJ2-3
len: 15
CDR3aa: ASSLGLTWGGTDTQY

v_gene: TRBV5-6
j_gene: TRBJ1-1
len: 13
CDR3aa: ASSGRDSWNTEAF

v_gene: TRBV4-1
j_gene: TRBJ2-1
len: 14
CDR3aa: ASSQIRDYPYNEQF

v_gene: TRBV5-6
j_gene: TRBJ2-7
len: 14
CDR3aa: ASSTTPGERRYEQY

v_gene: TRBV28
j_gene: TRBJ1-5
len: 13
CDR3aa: ASSLSGGQGLPQH

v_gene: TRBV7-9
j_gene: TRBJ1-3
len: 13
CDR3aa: ASSSPRDSGNTIY

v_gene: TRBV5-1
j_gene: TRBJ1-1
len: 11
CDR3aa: ASSLQGDTEAF

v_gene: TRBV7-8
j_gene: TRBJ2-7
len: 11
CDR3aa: ASSQLAAGEQY